This T cell receptor beta chain was profiled in a study of T cell responses to AZD1222 COVID-19 vaccine. Study-level background: Analyses pooled second doses at about 4 or about 12 weeks. Findings and limits, study-wide: There were repertoire samples only from the period after the peak T cell response. Vaccine-associated CD4 TCRs ranged over spike, dominating at 160-218 and 743-854. Baseline testing showed seropositivity in only a handful of AZD1222 recipients.

On this clone: What it binds is not known.

The ends lost 3 bases at V and 7 bases at J; junction bases unmatched: 5. Germline values: CDR1 ENHRY, CDR2 SYGVKD. This CDR3 contains 15 residues. The data were produced by immunoSEQ multiplex PCR, yet TCRdb's version contains in-frame clones alone and is incomplete. The sample lists roughly 100,000 clones, around 92% occurring once. The sequenced sample was peripheral blood, obtained on day 0 of AZD1222 vaccination. This sequence joins TRBV10-3 and TRBJ1-4; TRBD1 agrees at 10 bases. The TCR was taken from an adult in good health. CDR3 sequence (DNA): TGTGCCATCAGTGAAACCGGGACAGGGGCTGAAAAACTGTTTTTT. Protein: CAISETGTGAEKLFF.